These T cell receptor beta chains were read from a single sample in a study of T cell responses to AZD1222 COVID-19 vaccine. Assay: immunoSEQ multiplex PCR; the TCRdb copy retains only in-frame clones and omits some. The repertoire consists of more than 95,000 clones, with approximately 90% occurring once and the leading ten covering 11%. The sequencing used peripheral blood, collected on day 0 of MenACWY control vaccination. All receptors come from an adult in good health. The CDR3 runs from the conserved cysteine through the conserved F or W. D genes are given only for firm matches. Part of the rows lack a size; the others show once, few, many or a class for expanded clones.

j_gene | d_gene | abundance | v_gene | CDR3nt | CDR3aa
TRBJ2-1 | TRBD2 | - | TRBV4-2 | TGTGCCAGCAGCCAAACTTCCGGGACTAGCTACAATGAGCAGTTCTTC | CASSQTSGTSYNEQFF
TRBJ1-5 | - | once | TRBV28 | TGTGCCAGCAGTTTCCCACCAAGTTATAGCAATCAGCCCCAGCATTTT | CASSFPPSYSNQPQHF
TRBJ1-2 | - | - | TRBV28 | TGTGCCAGCAGTTTCCCTCACCGGACACTTGGCTACACCTTC | CASSFPHRTLGYTF
TRBJ1-5 | - | - | TRBV7-2 | TGTGCCAGCAGCCCGAACGGACGGCCCAATCAGCCCCAGCATTTT | CASSPNGRPNQPQHF
TRBJ2-7 | - | once | TRBV6-5 | TGTGCCAGCAGCGTAGGGCAGCTATCCTACGAGCAGTACTTC | CASSVGQLSYEQYF
TRBJ1-2 | - | - | TRBV6-5 | TGTGCCAGCCGGGGAGTTAACTATGGCTACACCTTC | CASRGVNYGYTF
TRBJ1-1 | - | - | TRBV5-4 | TGTGCCAGCAGCTTTGACAGATATCTAAACACTGAAGCTTTCTTT | CASSFDRYLNTEAFF
TRBJ1-2 | TRBD1 | - | TRBV30 | TGTGCCTGGAGTGTACCTGGGACAGCAGTTATAGGCTACACCTTC | CAWSVPGTAVIGYTF
TRBJ1-1 | - | - | TRBV12-3/TRBV12-4 | TGTGCCAGCAGTTTGGCAATAGAAGCTTTCTTT | CASSLAIEAFF
TRBJ2-3 | - | - | TRBV29-1 | TGCAGCGTTCAACAGTCCACAGATACGCAGTATTTT | CSVQQSTDTQYF
TRBJ2-2 | - | once | TRBV7-2 | TGTGCCAGCAGCGTTAGCGCGAACACCGGGGAGCTGTTTTTT | CASSVSANTGELFF
TRBJ1-1 | - | - | TRBV25-1 | TGTGCCAGCAGTGATCCCCTAAACACTGAAGCTTTCTTT | CASSDPLNTEAFF
TRBJ2-7 | TRBD1 | - | TRBV7-8 | TGTGCCAGCAGCTTATCCGACAGGGGGGGCTACGAGCAGTACTTC | CASSLSDRGGYEQYF
TRBJ2-7 | TRBD2 | - | TRBV19 | TGTGCCAGTAGTATAGCGCCCCGGACTAGCGTTTACGAGCAGTACTTC | CASSIAPRTSVYEQYF
TRBJ2-3 | - | few | TRBV5-1 | TGCGCCAGCAGCCCGCAGGGCCGAAGCACAGATACGCAGTATTTT | CASSPQGRSTDTQYF
TRBJ1-2 | TRBD1 | - | TRBV6-1 | TGTGCCAGCACCCCGGAACAGGGGAGAGGCTACACCTTC | CASTPEQGRGYTF
TRBJ1-1 | - | - | TRBV4-3 | TGCGCCAGCAGCCAAGGAGGCGGAAAGAACACTGAAGCTTTCTTT | CASSQGGGKNTEAFF
TRBJ2-6 | - | - | TRBV5-6 | TGTGCCAGCAGCTTGGCCGGCTCTGGGGCCAACGTCCTGACTTTC | CASSLAGSGANVLTF
TRBJ1-2 | TRBD1 | - | TRBV9 | TGTGCCAGCAGCTCCTCCGTTGGGACAGGGACTAACTATGGCTACACCTTC | CASSSSVGTGTNYGYTF
TRBJ2-3 | - | - | TRBV19 | TGTGCCAGTAGTATTAAAGGTTTGTGGCAGGCGTACACAGATACGCAGTATTTT | CASSIKGLWQAYTDTQYF
TRBJ2-1 | TRBD2 | - | TRBV2 | TGTGCCAGCAGTGCGGGAGGCACCCCTAACAATGAGCAGTTCTTC | CASSAGGTPNNEQFF
TRBJ2-2 | - | once | TRBV5-6 | TGTGCCAGCGGGGACGGACCCACCGGGGAGCTGTTTTTT | CASGDGPTGELFF
TRBJ2-6 | - | - | TRBV7-3 | TGTGCCAGCAGCCCAGGGAACTCTGGGGCCAACGTCCTGACTTTC | CASSPGNSGANVLTF
TRBJ2-7 | - | - | TRBV10-3 | TGTGCCATCAGTGAGTCGAGCTACGAGCAGTACTTC | CAISESSYEQYF
TRBJ2-3 | - | once | TRBV12-3/TRBV12-4 | TGTGCCAGCAGTTTAACTAATACGCAGTATTTT | CASSLTNTQYF
TRBJ1-5 | TRBD1 | - | TRBV27 | TGTGCCAGCAGTTTAGGGACAGACTATAGCAATCAGCCCCAGCATTTT | CASSLGTDYSNQPQHF
TRBJ2-3 | TRBD2 | - | TRBV6-2/TRBV6-3 | TGTGCCAGCAGCCCGATTTCGGCGGGGGCAGATACGCAGTATTTT | CASSPISAGADTQYF
TRBJ2-1 | TRBD1 | once | TRBV5-1 | TGCGCCAGCAGCGTAAGACAGGGAAGTTTCAATGAGCAGTTCTTC | CASSVRQGSFNEQFF
TRBJ1-4 | TRBD1 | - | TRBV4-1 | TGCGCCAGCAGCCAAGAGGGCAGGGCGACAGGGAAACTGTTTTTT | CASSQEGRATGKLFF
TRBJ1-2 | - | - | TRBV30 | TGTGCCTGGAACCTTCGGGCAGGCTCTAACTATGGCTACACCTTC | CAWNLRAGSNYGYTF
TRBJ1-3 | - | - | TRBV2 | TGTGCCAGCAGTGAATTAGGGACTGGGGGAAACACCATATATTTT | CASSELGTGGNTIYF
TRBJ1-1 | - | - | TRBV6-5 | TGTGCCAGCAGTATAGACAGAACCCCCGACACTGAAGCTTTCTTT | CASSIDRTPDTEAFF
TRBJ2-1 | - | - | TRBV4-3 | TGCGCCAGCAGCCTTTCCCCTAGCGCGTACAATGAGCAGTTCTTC | CASSLSPSAYNEQFF
TRBJ2-7 | - | - | TRBV5-1 | TGCGCCAGCAGCTTGCTAGAGAACTACGAGCAGTACTTC | CASSLLENYEQYF
TRBJ2-6 | - | - | TRBV10-3 | TGTGCCATCAGTACACAGAGCTCTGGGGCCAACGTCCTGACTTTC | CAISTQSSGANVLTF
TRBJ2-2 | - | - | TRBV6-5 | TGTGCCAGCAGCCGACAGGCCGGGGAGCTGTTTTTT | CASSRQAGELFF
TRBJ1-5 | TRBD1 | - | TRBV6-5 | TGTGCCAGCAGGGAGGACAGGTATAGCAATCAGCCCCAGCATTTT | CASREDRYSNQPQHF
TRBJ2-1 | - | - | TRBV7-2 | TGTGCCAGCAGCTTAGCGCGGCTAGCGCCCTACAATGAGCAGTTCTTC | CASSLARLAPYNEQFF
TRBJ2-1 | TRBD2 | - | TRBV19 | TGTGCCAGTAGTATTTCCGGGGGGACTGTACGCAATGAGCAGTTCTTC | CASSISGGTVRNEQFF